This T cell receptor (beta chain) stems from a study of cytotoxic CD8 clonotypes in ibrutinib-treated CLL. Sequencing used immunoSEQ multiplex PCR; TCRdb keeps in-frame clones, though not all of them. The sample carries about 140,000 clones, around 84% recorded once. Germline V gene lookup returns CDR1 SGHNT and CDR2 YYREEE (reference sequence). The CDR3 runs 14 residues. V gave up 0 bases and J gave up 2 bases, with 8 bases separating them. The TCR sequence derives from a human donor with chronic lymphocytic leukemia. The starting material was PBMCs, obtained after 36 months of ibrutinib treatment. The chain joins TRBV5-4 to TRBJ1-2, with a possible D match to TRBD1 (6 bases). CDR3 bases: TGTGCCAGCAGCTTGGATACAGGGAACTATGGCTACACCTTC. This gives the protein CASSLDTGNYGYTF.